These 4 T cell receptor beta chains were sequenced from one sample in a study of shared clonotypes between healthy human individuals (dated by TCRdb to about 2020). Library preparation employed the immunoSEQ multiplex PCR assay. Here the immuneACCESS table is served through TCRdb, limited to in-frame sequences with V and J called. Missing clones are a known gap in these copies; in checked studies unresolved V genes cover under half, and the rest lacks a known reason. In this sample the table shows about 1.1 million clones, around three quarters of which occur a single time. The biggest ten clones account for approximately 0.9% of the sample. Input material: memory CD4+ T cells from PBMCs. The cell subset or site label of this sample denotes: CD45RA-negative fraction. These receptors were obtained from a man aged 18-30 years in good health. Some clones in this sample may be carry-over from other donors' samples.

The chain employs TRBV6-1 and TRBJ2-7; D not certain. Germline CDR1 and CDR2: MNHNS and SASEGT. The CDR3 runs to 15 residues. Between the trimmed V and J ends, which lost 6 bases and 0 bases, there was a span of 15 bases. CDR3 DNA sequence: TGTGCCAGCAGCAACCCTTCCCGAAGCTCCTACGAGCAGTACTTC. The encoded protein is CASSNPSRSSYEQYF.

This clone was picked up many times. The sample holds other DNA sequences that translate to the same CDR3. The chain couples TRBV6-5 to TRBJ1-1; D is possibly TRBD1 (5 bases). Germline lookup yields CDR1 MNHEY and CDR2 SVGAGI. Trimming shortened V by 0 bases and J by 5 bases, and 10 bases separated the two germline ends. The CDR3 loop spans 14 amino acids. The CDR3 nucleotides read TGTGCCAGCAGTTACTCGCGGGGGGATACTGAAGCTTTCTTT. Translated, it gives CASSYSRGDTEAFF.

This chain's CDR3 is CASSVFDQGSSYNEQFF. CDR3 bases: TGTGCCAGCAGCGTATTCGACCAGGGTAGCTCCTACAATGAGCAGTTCTTC. This chain uses TRBV9 with TRBJ2-1, with D possibly TRBD1 on 5 matching bases. The germline CDR1 and CDR2 sequences are SGDLS and YYNGEE. V was trimmed by 1 base and J by 0 bases, leaving 14 bases between them. The length of the CDR3 is 17 residues.

V is TRBV18 and J is TRBJ2-1; D remains ambiguous. The V end lost 2 bases, the J end lost 5 bases, and 7 bases lay between the germline ends. The CDR3 is 13 residues long. CDR1 is KGHSH, CDR2 LQKENI, per germline. CDR3 protein: CASSPMRDNEQFF. CDR3 coding DNA: TGTGCCAGCTCACCAATGCGCGACAATGAGCAGTTCTTC.